This T cell receptor beta chain was identified in a study of control samples from healthy donors and cancer patients. The CDR3 runs 17 residues. From germline, CDR1 is SGDLS and CDR2 YYNGEE. V shed 0 bases and J shed 3 bases, with 16 bases lying between them. Sequencing was performed with immunoSEQ multiplex PCR; in TCRdb, only in-frame clones are kept and a portion is missing. The table lists 80,000 to 100,000 clones, around 90% of them singletons, with around 3% in the top ten. This chain links TRBV9 with TRBJ2-1; tentative D call: TRBD2 (6 bases). Sequencing was done on a sample of blood. This receptor was obtained from a human donor in good health. The donor label of this sample is uncertain. CDR3: CASSVGEDLLLYNEQFF. CDR3 coding DNA: TGTGCCAGCAGCGTAGGGGAGGACCTATTACTCTACAATGAGCAGTTCTTC. Based on the CDR3 plus reference TRBV9 and TRBJ2-1, the full variable domain is DSGVTQTPKHLITATGQRVTLRCSPRSGDLSVYWYQQSLDQGLQFLIQYYNGEERAKGNILERFSAQQFPDLHSELNLSSLELGDSALYFCASSVGEDLLLYNEQFFGPGTRLTVL.